The 32 T cell receptor beta chains below were found in one sample sequenced in a study of cytomegalovirus exposure and HLA in healthy donors. Primers included in the PCR were 60 Vbeta and 13 Jbeta primers. Assay: immunoSEQ multiplex PCR; the TCRdb copy retains only in-frame clones and omits some. The sample includes 110,000 to 150,000 clones. Source material: PBMCs. The source is a male donor in good health and CMV-seronegative.

The J gene is TRBJ1-2, the V gene TRBV28; D gene uncertain. CDR1 is MDHEN, CDR2 SYDVKM, per germline. V was cut by 9 bases and J by 5 bases, with 16 bases left in between. The CDR3 contains 13 residues. The CDR3 loop reads CASHPAGFYGYTF. CDR3 sequence (DNA): TGTGCCAGTCACCCCGCAGGCTTTTATGGCTACACCTTC.

The CDR3 sequence: CASSFDQGPQHF. CDR3 coding DNA: TGCGCCAGCAGCTTTGATCAGGGGCCCCAGCATTTT. This chain connects TRBV5-1 to TRBJ1-5; a weak D match, TRBD1 (5 bases). The CDR3 totals 12 residues. Between the trimmed V and J ends, which lost 2 bases and 9 bases, there was a span of 9 bases. Germline CDR1 SGHRS, CDR2 YFSETQ.

V usage is TRBV27 and J usage is TRBJ1-2, with 9 bases aligning to TRBD1. The germline gives CDR1 MNHEY, CDR2 SMNVEV (reference sequence). This CDR3 is 14 amino acids long. Trimming cost V 8 bases and J 2 bases; bases outside gene matches: 6. The CDR3 protein is CASGTGTGNYGYTF. The DNA for the CDR3 is TGTGCCAGCGGAACCGGGACAGGGAACTATGGCTACACCTTC.

The chain recombines TRBV5-6 with TRBJ2-7, with a tentative D call TRBD1 (6 bases). Germline V CDR1 and CDR2: SGHDT, YYEEEE. CDR3 length: 14 amino acids. With 1 base removed from V and 3 bases from J, the gap between germline ends came to 11 bases. The CDR3 reads CASSLTGQLYEQYF. The CDR3 DNA reads as TGTGCCAGCAGCTTGACGGGACAACTCTACGAGCAGTACTTC.

The chain couples TRBV19 to TRBJ2-7, with D possibly being TRBD2 (6 bases). Trimming left V 3 bases short and J 2 bases short, with 11 bases between. CDR3 size: 14 residues. CDR1 is LNHDA, CDR2 SQIVND, per germline (reference sequence). The CDR3 sequence: CASSMVAAAYEQYF. The CDR3 DNA reads TGTGCCAGTAGTATGGTAGCGGCTGCCTACGAGCAGTACTTC.

V is TRBV6-6 and J is TRBJ2-7, with D perhaps TRBD2 (7 bases). Germline V CDR1 and CDR2: MNHNY, SVGAGI (reference sequence). The CDR3 sequence is 14 residues long. V lost 2 bases, J lost 2 bases, and 10 bases lay in between. CDR3 residues: CASSYREGAYEQYF. CDR3 DNA: TGTGCCAGCAGTTACAGGGAGGGGGCCTACGAGCAGTACTTC.

This chain links TRBV5-1 with TRBJ2-3; TRBD1 is a possible D gene (5 bases). Germline V gene lookup returns CDR1 SGHRS and CDR2 YFSETQ. CDR3 length equals 15 residues. The V and J ends lost 0 bases and 4 bases respectively, with 12 bases between them. The CDR3 here is CASSLAGSQADTQYF. CDR3 in DNA: TGCGCCAGCAGCTTGGCAGGGTCGCAGGCAGATACGCAGTATTTT. The whole variable domain, remainder taken from reference TRBV5-1 and TRBJ2-3, is KAGVTQTPRYLIKTRGQQVTLSCSPISGHRSVSWYQQTPGQGLQFLFEYFSETQRNKGNFPGRFSGRQFSNSRSEMNVSTLELGDSALYLCASSLAGSQADTQYFGPGTRLTVL.

The CDR3 protein is CASSLEGIRITEAFF. The CDR3 coding sequence is TGTGCCAGCAGCTTGGAGGGGATTCGGATCACTGAAGCTTTCTTT. The rearrangement links TRBV5-4 to TRBJ1-1, with a weak D call TRBD1 (5 bases). CDR3 length: 15 residues. Per the germline V gene, CDR1 is SGHNT and CDR2 is YYREEE (reference sequence). V was cut by 0 bases and J by 4 bases, with 13 bases left in between.

This rearrangement joins TRBV28 to TRBJ2-3, with TRBD2 as a possible D gene (5 bases). Germline V lookup: CDR1 MDHEN, CDR2 SYDVKM. Between the trimmed V and J ends, which lost 5 bases and 5 bases, there was a span of 17 bases. This CDR3 spans 15 amino acids. CDR3 region: CASSPRGPYGDTQYF. In nucleotides, the CDR3 is TGTGCCAGCAGTCCGAGAGGGCCTTATGGAGATACGCAGTATTTT.

The rearrangement links TRBV28 to TRBJ1-2; 9 bases are a match to TRBD1. This CDR3 has 19 residues. The junction had 16 bases not matched to a gene; V was cut back by 5 bases and J by 0 bases. CDR1 is MDHEN, CDR2 SYDVKM, per germline. CDR3 nucleotides: TGTGCCAGCAGTGCCCTCCCCGGGACAGGGAGTACTACTAACTATGGCTACACCTTC. Its protein is CASSALPGTGSTTNYGYTF.

This chain connects TRBV30 to TRBJ2-5, with TRBD1 matching 10 bases. The end of the DNA is better explained by TRBJ2-7, so the J call may be wrong. This CDR3 is 13 amino acids long. From germline, CDR1 is GTSNPN and CDR2 SVGIG (reference sequence). The CDR3 nucleotides are TGTGCCTGGAGTCGCGGACAGGGGGACGAGCAGTACTTC. This sequence encodes CAWSRGQGDEQYF.

The chain joins TRBV30 to TRBJ1-1; 8 bases fit TRBD1. The germline gives CDR1 GTSNPN, CDR2 SVGIG (reference sequence). Unmatched junction bases numbered 4, after V lost 3 bases and J lost 4 bases. The CDR3 has 13 residues. CDR3 sequence (DNA): TGTGCCTGGAGGGAAACAGGGGGCACTGAAGCTTTCTTT. Amino acid sequence: CAWRETGGTEAFF.

J is TRBJ1-2 and V is TRBV2; 9 positions agree with TRBD1. V dropped 10 bases and J dropped 6; count of bases not matched to a gene: 6. This CDR3 region has 12 residues. Germline CDR1 and CDR2: SNHLY and FYNNEI. The CDR3 sequence is CATYTGGDGYTF. CDR3 coding DNA: TGTGCCACTTATACAGGGGGCGATGGCTACACCTTC.

The chain uses TRBV30 and TRBJ2-5; TRBD2 aligns across 12 bases. The CDR3 consists of 16 residues. Germline CDR1 is GTSNPN and CDR2 is SVGIG (reference sequence). V lost 3 bases to trimming and J lost 0 bases; unmatched junction nucleotides: 5. CDR3 coding DNA: TGTGCCTGGAGGCTGCTAGCGGGGGGGAACCAAGAGACCCAGTACTTC. Protein product: CAWRLLAGGNQETQYF.

The chain joins TRBV5-4 to TRBJ2-3, with 11 bases that match TRBD2. Per the germline V gene, CDR1 is SGHNT and CDR2 is YYREEE (reference sequence). CDR3 size: 16 residues. V trimming: 7 bases; J trimming: 1 base; junction bases outside the gene matches: 8. CDR3 coding DNA: TGTGCCAGCCTACCTGGGACTAGCGGACGCACAGATACGCAGTATTTT. It encodes CASLPGTSGRTDTQYF.

The chain couples TRBV6-1 to TRBJ1-1; D unresolved. V was trimmed by 7 bases and J by 0 bases, leaving 15 bases between them. The CDR3 has 15 residues. Germline V CDR1 and CDR2: MNHNS, SASEGT. The CDR3 loop is CASMRGSAMNTEAFF. The CDR3 DNA is TGTGCCAGCATGCGGGGATCCGCTATGAACACTGAAGCTTTCTTT.

This rearrangement joins TRBV18 to TRBJ2-1; TRBD1 is a possible D gene (6 bases). V was shortened by 2 bases and J by 8 bases, with 10 bases between the two germline ends. This CDR3 is 13 amino acids long. Germline CDR1 reads KGHSH; CDR2 reads LQKENI. CDR3 loop: CASSPYRDDEQFF. The CDR3 DNA sequence: TGTGCCAGCTCACCATACAGGGATGATGAGCAGTTCTTC.

This chain connects TRBV29-1 to TRBJ1-1, with no clear D. The CDR3 length is 16 residues. With 4 bases removed from V and 3 bases from J, the gap between germline ends came to 21 bases. Germline-derived CDR1 and CDR2 are SQVTM and ANQGSEA. The CDR3 spells CSVGLRGFDGDTEAFF. As DNA, the CDR3 is TGCAGCGTTGGGCTGAGAGGGTTTGATGGGGACACTGAAGCTTTCTTT.

The V gene is TRBV6-1, the J gene TRBJ1-1; D unclear. The CDR3 is 15 residues long. V was cut by 3 bases and J by 5 bases, with 16 bases left in between. Germline V gene lookup returns CDR1 MNHNS and CDR2 SASEGT. The CDR3 DNA reads as TGTGCCAGCAGTGAGAAATCGGGGTTTGGGACTGAAGCTTTCTTT. Its protein product is CASSEKSGFGTEAFF.

CDR3 residues: CASSPGVPGTNIQYF. The CDR3 DNA reads TGTGCCAGCAGCCCGGGGGTCCCGGGAACAAACATTCAGTACTTC. The chain employs TRBV7-8 and TRBJ2-4; possible D gene TRBD2, 6 bases. V lost 5 bases and J 6 bases, leaving 17 bases between the germline ends. Germline CDR1 reads SGHVS; CDR2 reads FQNEAQ. This CDR3 spans 15 amino acids.

Concerning this clone itself: At one end the junction does not follow the germline gene, possibly because of a read error. The chain joins TRBV10-3 to TRBJ2-7; 8 positions match TRBD2. This CDR3 region has 14 residues. Germline V gene lookup returns CDR1 ENHRY and CDR2 SYGVKD. The CDR3 region has the DNA TGTGCCATCACTGAGCGGGAGACTTCCTACGAGCAGTACTTC. Residues: CAITERETSYEQYF.

The chain has TRBV27 and TRBJ1-2; 8 bases line up with TRBD1. The V and J ends lost 5 bases and 5 bases, in that order; junction bases with no gene match: 13. The CDR3 spans 16 residues. Germline V gene data show CDR1 as MNHEY and CDR2 as SMNVEV (reference sequence). This chain's CDR3 is CASSLTRTGREYGYTF. As DNA, the CDR3 is TGTGCCAGCAGTCTAACGAGGACAGGGAGGGAATATGGCTACACCTTC.

The CDR3 is CAWSRARSGELFF. The CDR3 bases are TGTGCCTGGAGTCGCGCTAGGTCCGGGGAGCTGTTTTTT. The chain recombines TRBV30 with TRBJ2-2; no firm D call. This CDR3 is 13 amino acids long. Germline V gene sequence: CDR1 GTSNPN, CDR2 SVGIG (reference sequence). Trimming left V 2 bases short and J 6 bases short, with 10 bases between.

The V and J genes are TRBV5-1 and TRBJ1-1; TRBD1 agrees at 7 bases. Trimming at V came to 0 bases and at J to 5 bases, leaving 4 bases not matched to a gene. Germline CDR1 is SGHRS and CDR2 is YFSETQ. CDR3 length equals 14 residues. The CDR3 DNA follows: TGCGCCAGCAGCTTGGGGACAGGCCCGACTGAAGCTTTCTTT. It codes for CASSLGTGPTEAFF.

The rearrangement joins TRBV19 to TRBJ2-6; 9 nucleotides agree with TRBD1. The germline V gene encodes CDR1 LNHDA and CDR2 SQIVND (reference sequence). The CDR3 extends over 15 amino acids. The ends lost 5 bases at V and 3 bases at J; junction bases unmatched: 2. CDR3 nucleotides: TGTGCCAGTAGTTTGACAGGGGGTGGGGCCAACGTCCTGACTTTC. As protein: CASSLTGGGANVLTF.

The J gene is TRBJ2-5, the V gene TRBV7-6; a weak D match, TRBD1 (6 bases). V shed 1 base and J shed 2 bases, with 8 bases lying between them. Germline assignment: CDR1 SGHVS and CDR2 FNYEAQ. The CDR3 has 14 amino acids. This CDR3 reads CASSLVTGQETQYF. DNA of the CDR3: TGTGCCAGCAGCTTAGTGACAGGACAAGAGACCCAGTACTTC.

The chain couples TRBV28 to TRBJ1-5; a weak D match, TRBD1 (5 bases). Trimming took off 5 bases at V and 6 bases at J, with 14 bases between the two ends. The CDR3 spans 14 residues. Per germline, CDR1 MDHEN and CDR2 SYDVKM. In DNA form, the CDR3 reads TGTGCCAGCAGTCGAGCGGGGGGTGGTCAGCCCCAGCATTTT. Its translation: CASSRAGGGQPQHF.

V and J are TRBV27 and TRBJ1-5, with D unresolved. In germline, CDR1 is MNHEY, CDR2 SMNVEV (reference sequence). The CDR3 runs 15 residues. Trimming stripped 6 bases from V and 5 bases from J, with 17 bases between. CDR3 residues: CASRNHSPADQPQHF. Here the CDR3 DNA reads TGTGCCAGCAGAAACCATTCACCGGCGGATCAGCCCCAGCATTTT.

The V and J genes are TRBV4-3 and TRBJ1-5; 7 bases map to TRBD1. The CDR3 loop spans 15 amino acids. Losses at the gene ends were 3 bases for V and 5 bases for J; bases not matched to a gene: 7. The germline V gene encodes CDR1 LGHNA and CDR2 YSLEER. The CDR3 DNA reads TGCGCCAGCAGCCAGGCACAGGGGAGAGATCAGCCCCAGCATTTT. Translation gives CASSQAQGRDQPQHF.

The J gene is TRBJ2-7, the V gene TRBV27, with a tentative D call TRBD2 (6 bases). Germline V gene sequence: CDR1 MNHEY, CDR2 SMNVEV (reference sequence). This CDR3 has 15 amino acids. The V gene lost 6 bases and the J gene lost 3 bases, with 18 bases spanning the gap. The DNA of the CDR3 is TGTGCCAGCAGGAATGCCGGGACTGGCGGCTACGAGCAGTACTTC. Its translation: CASRNAGTGGYEQYF.

V usage is TRBV2 and J usage is TRBJ1-5; D not resolved. The V gene's germline CDR1 is SNHLY and CDR2 FYNNEI. With 6 bases removed from V and 0 bases from J, the gap between germline ends came to 12 bases. The CDR3 length is 15 residues. The CDR3 sequence is CASRLDTYSNQPQHF. The CDR3 bases are TGTGCCAGCAGATTAGACACGTATAGCAATCAGCCCCAGCATTTT.

The chain has TRBV9 and TRBJ2-1, with 7 bases aligning to TRBD2. Germline V lookup: CDR1 SGDLS, CDR2 YYNGEE. The junction had 10 bases not matched to a gene; V was cut back by 0 bases and J by 4 bases. This CDR3 spans 17 amino acids. The chain's CDR3 is CASSVELRESLYNEQFF. The CDR3 region has the DNA TGTGCCAGCAGCGTAGAATTGCGGGAGAGCCTTTACAATGAGCAGTTCTTC. Using reference TRBV9 and TRBJ2-1 for the parts outside the CDR3, the full variable domain is DSGVTQTPKHLITATGQRVTLRCSPRSGDLSVYWYQQSLDQGLQFLIQYYNGEERAKGNILERFSAQQFPDLHSELNLSSLELGDSALYFCASSVELRESLYNEQFFGPGTRLTVL.